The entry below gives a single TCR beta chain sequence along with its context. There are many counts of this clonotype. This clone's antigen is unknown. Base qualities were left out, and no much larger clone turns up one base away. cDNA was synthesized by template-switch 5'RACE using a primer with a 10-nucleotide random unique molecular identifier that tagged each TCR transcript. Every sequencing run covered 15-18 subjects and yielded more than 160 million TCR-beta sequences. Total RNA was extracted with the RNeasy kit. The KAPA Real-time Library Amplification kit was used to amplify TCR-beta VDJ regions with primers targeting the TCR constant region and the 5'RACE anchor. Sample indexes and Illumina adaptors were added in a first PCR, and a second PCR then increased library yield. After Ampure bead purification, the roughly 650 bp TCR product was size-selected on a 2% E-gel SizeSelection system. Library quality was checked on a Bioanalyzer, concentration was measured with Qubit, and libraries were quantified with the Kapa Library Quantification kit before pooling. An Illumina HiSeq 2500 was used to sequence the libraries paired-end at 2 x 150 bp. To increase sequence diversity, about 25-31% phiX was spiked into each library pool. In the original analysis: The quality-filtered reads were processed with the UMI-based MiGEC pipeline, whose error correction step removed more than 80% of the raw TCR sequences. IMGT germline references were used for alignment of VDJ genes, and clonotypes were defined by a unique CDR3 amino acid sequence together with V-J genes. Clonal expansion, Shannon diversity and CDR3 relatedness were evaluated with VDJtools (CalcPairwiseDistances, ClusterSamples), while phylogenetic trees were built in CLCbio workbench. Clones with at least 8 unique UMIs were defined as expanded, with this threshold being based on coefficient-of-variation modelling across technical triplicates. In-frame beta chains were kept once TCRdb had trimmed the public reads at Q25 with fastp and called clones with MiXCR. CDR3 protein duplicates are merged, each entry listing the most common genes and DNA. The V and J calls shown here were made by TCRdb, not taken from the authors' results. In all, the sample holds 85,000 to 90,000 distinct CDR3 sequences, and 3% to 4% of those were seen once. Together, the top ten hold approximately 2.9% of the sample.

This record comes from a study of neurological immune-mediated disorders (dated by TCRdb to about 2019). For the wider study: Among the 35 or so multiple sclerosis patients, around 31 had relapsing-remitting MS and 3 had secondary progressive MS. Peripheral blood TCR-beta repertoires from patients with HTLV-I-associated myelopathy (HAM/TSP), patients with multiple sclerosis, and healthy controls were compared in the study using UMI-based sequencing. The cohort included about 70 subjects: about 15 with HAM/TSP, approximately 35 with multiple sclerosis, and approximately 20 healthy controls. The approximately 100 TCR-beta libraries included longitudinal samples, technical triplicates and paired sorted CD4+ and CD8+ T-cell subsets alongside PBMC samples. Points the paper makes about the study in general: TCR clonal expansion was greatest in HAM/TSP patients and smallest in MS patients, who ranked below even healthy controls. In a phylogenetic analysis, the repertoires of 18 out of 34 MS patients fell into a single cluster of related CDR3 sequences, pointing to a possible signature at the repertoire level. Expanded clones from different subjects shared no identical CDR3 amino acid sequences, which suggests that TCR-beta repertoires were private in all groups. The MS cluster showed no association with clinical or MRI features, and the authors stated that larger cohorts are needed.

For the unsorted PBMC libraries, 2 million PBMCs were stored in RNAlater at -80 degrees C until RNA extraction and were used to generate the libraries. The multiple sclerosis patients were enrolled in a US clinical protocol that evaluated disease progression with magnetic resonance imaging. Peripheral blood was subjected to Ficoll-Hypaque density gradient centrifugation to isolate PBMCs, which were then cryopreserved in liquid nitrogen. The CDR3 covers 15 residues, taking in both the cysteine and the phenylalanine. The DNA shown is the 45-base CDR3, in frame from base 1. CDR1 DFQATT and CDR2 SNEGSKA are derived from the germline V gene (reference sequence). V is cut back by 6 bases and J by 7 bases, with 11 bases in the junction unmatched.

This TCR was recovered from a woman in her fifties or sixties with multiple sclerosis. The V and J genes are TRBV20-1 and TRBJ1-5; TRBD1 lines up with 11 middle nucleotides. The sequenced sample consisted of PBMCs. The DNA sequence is TGCAGTGCGATCAGGACAGGGGGCGCGAGGCAGCCCCAGCATTTT. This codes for CSAIRTGGARQPQHF.